Listed here are 7 T cell receptor beta chains from one sample, sequenced in a study of lymphopenia after photon versus proton radiotherapy. Assay: immunoSEQ multiplex PCR; the TCRdb copy retains only in-frame clones and omits some. Of 8,000 or so clones listed, around nine tenths are singletons. The source material was peripheral blood, sampled from a patient treated with photon-based radiotherapy. Every receptor here comes from a woman aged 65 to 85 with pancreatic cancer.

The V and J genes are TRBV30 and TRBJ2-7; 10 bases map to TRBD1. J gave up 4 bases and V 2 bases, and 5 bases lay outside the gene matches. Germline loops: CDR1 GTSNPN, CDR2 SVGIG (reference sequence). The CDR3 is 14 amino acids. The CDR3 region has the DNA TGTGCCTGGAGTTCTTGGGACAGGGGTTACGAGCAGTACTTC. It encodes CAWSSWDRGYEQYF.

This chain joins TRBV18 and TRBJ2-7, with D hard to call. CDR1 KGHSH and CDR2 LQKENI come from the germline V gene. Trimming shortened V by 3 bases and J by 1 base, and 7 bases separated the two germline ends. The CDR3 is made up of 13 amino acids. CDR3 sequence: CASSPAGSYEQYF. CDR3 coding DNA: TGTGCCAGCTCACCCGCCGGATCCTACGAGCAGTACTTC.

The genes are TRBV21-1 and TRBJ2-3; the D call of TRBD1 is as the table states it, not checked on the DNA. TRBV21-1 is a pseudogene. The CDR3 sequence is 15 residues long. The CDR3 spells CASSKGGRDTDTQYF. The CDR3 nucleotides read TGTGCCAGCAGCAAAGGGGGCAGAGACACAGATACGCAGTATTTT.

V is TRBV7-9 and J is TRBJ2-7, with 9 bases fitting TRBD1. Trimming removed 5 bases from V and 6 bases from J; junction bases left unmatched: 11. CDR3 length: 15 amino acids. Germline CDR1 reads SEHNR; CDR2 reads FQNEAQ (reference sequence). The CDR3 loop reads CASSRAVTDRGEQYF. The DNA of the CDR3 is TGTGCCAGCAGCCGAGCCGTGACGGACAGGGGCGAGCAGTACTTC.

The chain has TRBV14 and TRBJ2-1, with 11 nucleotides matching TRBD1. Germline CDR1 and CDR2: SGHDN and FVKESK. The CDR3 loop spans 15 amino acids. V shed 4 bases and J 12 bases; nucleotides not matched to a gene: 11. The CDR3 is CASSPRDRGYVWQFF. The CDR3 coding sequence is TGTGCCAGCAGCCCCCGGGACAGGGGGTACGTGTGGCAGTTCTTC.

The rearrangement links TRBV4-3 to TRBJ2-7; D is perhaps TRBD1 (6 bases). This CDR3 spans 16 amino acids. V dropped 4 bases and J dropped 0 bases, with 16 bases sitting between them. Germline loops: CDR1 LGHNA, CDR2 YSLEER. The CDR3 reads CASSPAATGTSYEQYF. In DNA form, the CDR3 reads TGCGCCAGCAGCCCCGCGGCCACAGGGACCTCCTACGAGCAGTACTTC.

The genes are TRBV5-6 and TRBJ2-3; TRBD2 aligns across 11 bases. The trim removed 5 bases at V and 3 bases at J, leaving 8 bases unmatched. Germline assignment: CDR1 SGHDT and CDR2 YYEEEE. The CDR3 spans 16 residues. CDR3 protein: CASRSPGLADTDTQYF. CDR3 nucleotide sequence: TGTGCCAGCAGATCGCCGGGACTAGCGGATACAGATACGCAGTATTTT. Combining the CDR3 with reference TRBV5-6 and TRBJ2-3 gives the whole variable domain DAGVTQSPTHLIKTRGQQVTLRCSPKSGHDTVSWYQQALGQGPQFIFQYYEEEERQRGNFPDRFSGHQFPNYSSELNVNALLLGDSALYLCASRSPGLADTDTQYFGPGTRLTVL.